This T cell receptor (beta chain) was found in a study of T cell changes during pregnancy in multiple sclerosis. The CDR3 has 15 amino acids. The V end was cut by 3 bases, the J end by 1 base, with 10 bases between. The V gene's germline CDR1 is SNHLY and CDR2 FYNNEI. Assay: immunoSEQ multiplex PCR; the TCRdb copy retains only in-frame clones and omits some. The sample lists about 120,000 clones, about 93% occurring once. Here the sequenced sample was peripheral blood, taken before pregnancy. The V call is TRBV2, the J call TRBJ1-5; D not certain. The clonotype was recovered from a female donor with multiple sclerosis, enrolled in a pregnancy study. This CDR3 reads CASSDGEGSNQPQHF. In DNA form, the CDR3 reads TGTGCCAGCAGTGACGGGGAAGGGAGCAATCAGCCCCAGCATTTT.